This TCR beta chain was identified in a study of Graves' ophthalmopathy and Graves' hyperthyroidism. The wider study: Upon initial diagnosis and before any treatment, peripheral blood was collected.

CDR1 MDHEN and CDR2 SYDVKM come from the germline V gene. The CDR3 runs to 14 residues. The trim removed 10 bases at V and 2 bases at J, leaving 10 bases unmatched. There are many counts of this clonotype. A follow-up of 18 months without ophthalmopathy meant that hyperthyroidism was stable. Newly diagnosed hyperthyroidism donors, aged 18 to 65, duration under 2 months. The diagnostic workup employed clinical symptoms, serum thyroxine, TRAb, thyroid ultrasound and orbital computed tomography. Amplifying from RNA transcripts, the study obtained TCR beta CDR3 regions. First-round RT-PCR used HTBI primers; second-round multiplex PCR followed. TCRdb used MiXCR to reprocess the multiplex PCR reads, holding one entry per CDR3 protein. This table holds 350,000 to 450,000 distinct CDR3 sequences, around 21% found once.

This receptor was obtained from a woman aged 18-29 years with stable Graves' hyperthyroidism. The specimen was peripheral blood. The genes are TRBV28 and TRBJ2-7; TRBD1 agrees at 8 bases. The CDR3 bases are TGTGCCACCGCCCTCTCGACAGGGGCCTACGAGCAGTACTTC. It codes for CATALSTGAYEQYF.